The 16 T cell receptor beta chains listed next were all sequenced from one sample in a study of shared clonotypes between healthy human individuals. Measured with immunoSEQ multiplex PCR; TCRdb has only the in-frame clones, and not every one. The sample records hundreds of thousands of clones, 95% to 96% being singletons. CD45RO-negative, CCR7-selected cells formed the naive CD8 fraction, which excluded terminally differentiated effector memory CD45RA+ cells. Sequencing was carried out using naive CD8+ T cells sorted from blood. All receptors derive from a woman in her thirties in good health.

The CDR3, as DNA: TGCGCCAGCAGCCAAGATCGACTGGGAGGGGAAAATTCACCCCTCCACTTT. This translates into CASSQDRLGGENSPLHF. This rearrangement joins TRBV4-1 to TRBJ1-6, with D perhaps matching TRBD1 (5 bases). CDR1 is MGHRA, CDR2 YSYEKL, per germline. CDR3 length: 17 amino acids. V was cut by 0 bases and J by 7 bases, with 16 bases left in between.

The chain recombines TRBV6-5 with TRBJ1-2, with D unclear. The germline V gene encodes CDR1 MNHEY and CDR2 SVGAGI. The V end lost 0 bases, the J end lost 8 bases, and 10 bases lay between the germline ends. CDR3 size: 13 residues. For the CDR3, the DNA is TGTGCCAGCAGTTACTCCTTCCTTGGGGGCTACACCTTC. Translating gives CASSYSFLGGYTF.

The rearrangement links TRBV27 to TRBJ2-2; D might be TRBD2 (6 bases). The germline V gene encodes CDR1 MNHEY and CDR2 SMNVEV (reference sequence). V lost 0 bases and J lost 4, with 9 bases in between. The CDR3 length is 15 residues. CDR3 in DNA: TGTGCCAGCAGTTTATCTCGCGGGGCCACCGGGGAGCTGTTTTTT. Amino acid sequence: CASSLSRGATGELFF.

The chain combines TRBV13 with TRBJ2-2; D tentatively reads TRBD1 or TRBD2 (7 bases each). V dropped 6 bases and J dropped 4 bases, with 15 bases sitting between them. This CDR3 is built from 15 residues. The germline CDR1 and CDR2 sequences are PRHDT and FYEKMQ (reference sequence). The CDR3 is CASSYARGGTGELFF. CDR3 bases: TGTGCCAGCAGTTATGCCAGGGGGGGCACCGGGGAGCTGTTTTTT.

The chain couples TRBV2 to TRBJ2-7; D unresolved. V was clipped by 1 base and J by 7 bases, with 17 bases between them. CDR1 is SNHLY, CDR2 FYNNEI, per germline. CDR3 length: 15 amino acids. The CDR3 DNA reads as TGTGCCAGCAGTGAAGGTGTCAGCCTTTTCGGAGAGCAGTACTTC. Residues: CASSEGVSLFGEQYF.

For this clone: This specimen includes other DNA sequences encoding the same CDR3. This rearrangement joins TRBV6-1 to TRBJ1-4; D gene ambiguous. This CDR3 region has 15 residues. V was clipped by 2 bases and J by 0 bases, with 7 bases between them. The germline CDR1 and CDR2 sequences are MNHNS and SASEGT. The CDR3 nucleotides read TGTGCCAGCAGTGAATTTGGGGCAACTAATGAAAAACTGTTTTTT. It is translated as CASSEFGATNEKLFF.

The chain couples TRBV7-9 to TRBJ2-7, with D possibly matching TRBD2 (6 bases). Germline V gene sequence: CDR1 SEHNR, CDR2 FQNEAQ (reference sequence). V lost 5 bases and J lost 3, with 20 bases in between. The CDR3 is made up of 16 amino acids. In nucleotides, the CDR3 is TGTGCCAGCAGCCCCCTGCGGGGATCCCTTAACTACGAGCAGTACTTC. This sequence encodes CASSPLRGSLNYEQYF.

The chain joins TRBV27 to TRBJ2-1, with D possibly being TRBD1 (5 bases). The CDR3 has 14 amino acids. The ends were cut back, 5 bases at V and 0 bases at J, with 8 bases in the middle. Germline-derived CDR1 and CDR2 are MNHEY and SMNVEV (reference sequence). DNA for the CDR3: TGTGCCAGCAGTACACAGGTCTCCTACAATGAGCAGTTCTTC. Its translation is CASSTQVSYNEQFF.

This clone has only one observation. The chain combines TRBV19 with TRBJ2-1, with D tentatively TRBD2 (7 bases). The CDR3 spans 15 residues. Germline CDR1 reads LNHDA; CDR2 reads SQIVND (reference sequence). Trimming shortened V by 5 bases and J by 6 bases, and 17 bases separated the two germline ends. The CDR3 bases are TGTGCCAGTAGTGGAGGGGGGGAGTATGGCAATGAGCAGTTCTTC. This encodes CASSGGGEYGNEQFF.

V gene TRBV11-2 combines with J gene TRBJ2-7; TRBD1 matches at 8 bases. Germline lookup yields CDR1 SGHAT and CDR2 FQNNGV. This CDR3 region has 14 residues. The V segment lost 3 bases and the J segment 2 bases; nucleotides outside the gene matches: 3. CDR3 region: CASSFGQGPYEQYF. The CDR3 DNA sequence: TGTGCCAGCAGCTTTGGACAGGGACCCTACGAGCAGTACTTC. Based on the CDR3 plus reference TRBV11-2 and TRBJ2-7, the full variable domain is EAGVAQSPRYKIIEKRQSVAFWCNPISGHATLYWYQQILGQGPKLLIQFQNNGVVDDSQLPKDRFSAERLKGVDSTLKIQPAKLEDSAVYLCASSFGQGPYEQYFGPGTRLTVT.

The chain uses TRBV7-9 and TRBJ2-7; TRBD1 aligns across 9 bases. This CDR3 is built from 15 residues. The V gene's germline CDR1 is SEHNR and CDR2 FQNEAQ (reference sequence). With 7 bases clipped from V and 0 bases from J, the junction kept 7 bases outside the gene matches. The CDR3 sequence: CASMGQGENSYEQYF. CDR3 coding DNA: TGTGCCAGCATGGGACAGGGAGAGAACTCCTACGAGCAGTACTTC. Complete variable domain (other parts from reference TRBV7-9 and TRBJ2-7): DTGVSQNPRHKITKRGQNVTFRCDPISEHNRLYWYRQTLGQGPEFLTYFQNEAQLEKSRLLSDRFSAERPKGSFSTLEIQRTEQGDSAMYLCASMGQGENSYEQYFGPGTRLTVT.

In DNA form, the CDR3 reads TGTGCCAGCAGGATAAACAGGGGAGAAGTAACTTTCCCCTACAATGAGCAGTTCTTC. Encoded protein: CASRINRGEVTFPYNEQFF. The V call is TRBV27, the J call TRBJ2-1, with TRBD1 identical over 7 bases. J was trimmed by 2 bases and V by 6 bases; bases with no gene match: 19. This CDR3 has 19 amino acids. Germline V CDR1 and CDR2: MNHEY, SMNVEV (reference sequence).

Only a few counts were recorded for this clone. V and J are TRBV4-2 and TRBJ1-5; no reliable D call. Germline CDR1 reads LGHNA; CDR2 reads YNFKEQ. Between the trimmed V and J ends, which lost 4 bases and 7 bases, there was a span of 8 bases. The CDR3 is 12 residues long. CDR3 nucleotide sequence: TGTGCCAGCAGCCTATCGGGGCAGCCCCAGCATTTT. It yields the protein CASSLSGQPQHF.

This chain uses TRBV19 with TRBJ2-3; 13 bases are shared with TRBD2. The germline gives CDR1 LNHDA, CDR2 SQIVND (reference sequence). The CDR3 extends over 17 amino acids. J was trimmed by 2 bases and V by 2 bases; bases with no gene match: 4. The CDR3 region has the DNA TGTGCCAGTAGTATATCCGGACTAGCGGGGGACACAGATACGCAGTATTTT. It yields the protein CASSISGLAGDTDTQYF. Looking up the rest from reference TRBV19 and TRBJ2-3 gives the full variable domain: DGGITQSPKYLFRKEGQNVTLSCEQNLNHDAMYWYRQDPGQGLRLIYYSQIVNDFQKGDIAEGYSVSREKKESFPLTVTSAQKNPTAFYLCASSISGLAGDTDTQYFGPGTRLTVL.

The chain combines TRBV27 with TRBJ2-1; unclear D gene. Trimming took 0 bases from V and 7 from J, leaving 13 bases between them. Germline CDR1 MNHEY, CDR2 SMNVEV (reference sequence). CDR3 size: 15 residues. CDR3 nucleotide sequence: TGTGCCAGCAGTTTATCACAGTTACAACGTAATGAGCAGTTCTTC. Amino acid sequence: CASSLSQLQRNEQFF.

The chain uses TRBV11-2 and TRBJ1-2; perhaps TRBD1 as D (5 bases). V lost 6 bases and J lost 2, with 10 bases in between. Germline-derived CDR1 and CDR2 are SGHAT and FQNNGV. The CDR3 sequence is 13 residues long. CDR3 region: CASSSDRNYGYTF. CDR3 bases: TGTGCCAGCAGTTCTGACAGAAACTATGGCTACACCTTC.